The following is a T cell receptor beta chain sequence with its context. Its specificity is unknown. This sample was included in a study of cytomegalovirus exposure and HLA in healthy donors. Findings and caveats of the study: Among TCR beta chains, those listed as cytomegalovirus-associated numbered about 160. Segments of the TCR beta V type were, in most cases, productive about 87% or about 30% of the time in an earlier analysis. Sequencing probably produced one cluster of sequence variants that were highly shared.

PCR involved 60 Vbeta and 13 Jbeta primers. This table comes from immunoSEQ multiplex PCR, and its TCRdb copy is limited to in-frame clones, with some not included. The sample table includes 200,000 to 250,000 clones. At sampling all donors were nominally healthy, likely with unrecorded immune exposures. Specimen: PBMCs. This TCR derives from a woman aged 25 to 39 in good health and CMV-seropositive.

For the CDR3, the DNA is TGCGCCAGCAGTACAGGCTATAATTCACCCCTCCACTTT. It specifies CASSTGYNSPLHF. V and J are TRBV4-3 and TRBJ1-6; tentative D call: TRBD1 (5 bases). The CDR3 runs to 13 residues. The germline V gene has CDR1 LGHNA and CDR2 YSLEER. The V end was cut by 6 bases, the J end by 3 bases, with 6 bases between.